These T cell receptor beta chains were read from a single sample in a study of blood T cell repertoires in COVID-19. Data came from immunoSEQ multiplex PCR; TCRdb stores just in-frame clones and leaves some out. The table shows about 64,000 clones, with approximately 92% occurring only once. Sequenced: peripheral blood. These receptors were obtained from a woman older than 75 with active COVID-19. The CDR3 runs from the conserved cysteine through the conserved F or W. D genes are given only for firm matches. Expanded clones are given a class, and other clones once, few, many or no size at all.

>TRBV30|TRBJ2-1|-|-
CAWSGVVGGADYNEQFF
TGTGCCTGGAGTGGGGTTGTAGGCGGGGCAGACTACAATGAGCAGTTCTTC
>TRBV4-2|TRBJ2-1|TRBD1|-
CASSQGQGARFF
TGTGCCAGCAGCCAAGGCCAGGGGGCTCGGTTCTTC
>TRBV5-1|TRBJ2-1|-|-
CASSPPRSGADNEQFF
TGCGCCAGCAGCCCCCCTCGGTCGGGAGCGGACAATGAGCAGTTCTTC
>TRBV5-5|TRBJ2-1|-|-
CASSRSASSYNEQFF
TGTGCCAGCAGCCGTAGCGCGAGCTCCTACAATGAGCAGTTCTTC
>TRBV10-2|TRBJ2-3|-|-
CASSALAVSTDTQYF
TGCGCCAGCAGTGCCTTAGCGGTTAGCACAGATACGCAGTATTTT
>TRBV28|TRBJ1-4|TRBD1|-
CASSFHTGGGEKLFF
TGTGCCAGCAGTTTTCATACAGGGGGAGGTGAAAAACTGTTTTTT
>TRBV11-2|TRBJ1-3|-|-
CASSYPQDAGDGNTIYF
TGTGCCAGCAGCTACCCTCAGGACGCCGGGGATGGAAACACCATATATTTT
>TRBV19|TRBJ2-1|-|-
CASSTVDRGTEQFF
TGTGCCAGTAGTACGGTCGACCGGGGGACTGAGCAGTTCTTC
>TRBV19|TRBJ2-2|-|-
CASSIGGDTGELFF
TGTGCCAGTAGTATAGGGGGAGACACCGGGGAGCTGTTTTTT
>TRBV7-2|TRBJ2-3|-|-
CASSSPIFSTDTQYF
TGTGCCAGCAGCTCCCCTATTTTTAGCACAGATACGCAGTATTTT
>TRBV6-5|TRBJ2-3|TRBD2|-
CASSYGTIIADTQYF
TGTGCCAGCAGTTATGGGACTATAATCGCAGATACGCAGTATTTT
>TRBV5-6|TRBJ2-4|-|-
CASSRAPNLAKNIQYF
TGTGCCAGCAGTCGAGCACCGAATTTAGCCAAAAACATTCAGTACTTC
>TRBV5-1|TRBJ2-5|TRBD2|-
CASSSGTSGRAFETQYF
TGCGCCAGCAGCTCCGGGACTAGCGGGAGGGCCTTTGAGACCCAGTACTTC
>TRBV7-9|TRBJ2-5|TRBD2|-
CASSLGRGRETQYF
TGTGCCAGCAGCCTAGGGAGGGGTCGAGAGACCCAGTACTTC
>TRBV6-5|TRBJ1-3|-|-
CASSNRARSGNTIYF
TGTGCCAGCAGTAACAGGGCACGCAGTGGAAACACCATATATTTT
>TRBV5-1|TRBJ2-6|-|once
CASSLGPSGSSGANVLTF
TGCGCCAGCAGCTTGGGCCCTTCGGGTTCCTCTGGGGCCAACGTCCTGACTTTC
>TRBV7-2|TRBJ2-7|TRBD1|-
CASSYDRVLSF
TGTGCCAGCAGCTATGACAGGGTTCTGTCCTTC
>TRBV18|TRBJ2-1|-|-
CASSPSDSYNEQFF
TGTGCCAGCTCACCTAGCGATTCCTACAATGAGCAGTTCTTC
>TRBV4-1|TRBJ1-6|-|-
CASSQTQGYNSPLHF
TGCGCCAGCAGCCAAACCCAGGGTTATAATTCACCCCTCCACTTT
>TRBV6-1|TRBJ1-5|-|-
CASSEIRHAGSNQPQHF
TGTGCCAGCAGTGAAATCCGGCACGCAGGGAGCAATCAGCCCCAGCATTTT
>TRBV6-1|TRBJ2-2|-|-
CASSEGTRSPDMNTGELFF
TGTGCCAGCAGTGAAGGAACGCGCTCCCCTGATATGAACACCGGGGAGCTGTTTTTT
>TRBV29-1|TRBJ2-5|-|-
CSILGAEETQYF
TGCAGCATCTTAGGGGCAGAAGAGACCCAGTACTTC
>TRBV30|TRBJ1-1|TRBD1|-
CAWRDRGHNEAFF
TGTGCCTGGAGGGACAGGGGGCATAATGAAGCTTTCTTT
>TRBV2|TRBJ1-2|TRBD1|-
CASSEGTGVNYGYTF
TGTGCCAGCAGTGAAGGGACAGGCGTAAACTATGGCTACACCTTC
>TRBV7-2|TRBJ1-3|-|-
CASSLGDTNGPSGNTIYF
TGTGCCAGCAGCTTAGGGGACACAAACGGCCCCTCTGGAAACACCATATATTTT
>TRBV4-2|TRBJ2-3|-|-
CASSQGGVPDTQYF
TGTGCCAGCAGCCAAGGCGGCGTGCCAGATACGCAGTATTTT
>TRBV6-4|TRBJ2-4|TRBD1|-
CASSVHRDRAAKNIQYF
TGTGCCAGCAGTGTCCACCGGGACAGGGCGGCCAAAAACATTCAGTACTTC
>TRBV6-2/TRBV6-3|TRBJ2-2|-|-
CASSQQRNTGELFF
TGTGCCAGCAGTCAGCAGCGAAACACCGGGGAGCTGTTTTTT
>TRBV28|TRBJ2-3|TRBD2|-
CASTPWERESTDTQYF
TGTGCCAGCACCCCTTGGGAGCGGGAGAGCACAGATACGCAGTATTTT
>TRBV19|TRBJ1-5|TRBD1|-
CASTVTGANQPQHF
TGTGCCAGTACCGTGACAGGGGCTAATCAGCCCCAGCATTTT
>TRBV5-4|TRBJ1-6|TRBD1|once
CASSDGTGDISPLHF
TGTGCCAGCAGCGACGGGACAGGGGATATCTCACCCCTCCACTTT
>TRBV24-1|TRBJ1-5|TRBD1|-
CATSDPGTGGNQPQHF
TGTGCCACCAGTGATCCAGGGACAGGGGGCAATCAGCCCCAGCATTTT
>TRBV25-1|TRBJ1-1|-|-
CASSEWGGGHTEAFF
TGTGCCAGCAGTGAATGGGGAGGGGGGCACACTGAAGCTTTCTTT
>TRBV20-1|TRBJ2-3|-|-
CSASEYTDTQYF
TGCAGTGCTAGTGAATACACAGATACGCAGTATTTT
>TRBV18|TRBJ1-1|TRBD1|-
CASSPGTGSSAEAFF
TGTGCCAGCTCACCCGGGACAGGGTCAAGCGCTGAAGCTTTCTTT
>TRBV28|TRBJ2-3|TRBD2|-
CASSSGLAGKTDTQYF
TGTGCCAGCAGTTCCGGACTAGCGGGAAAAACAGATACGCAGTATTTT
>TRBV7-9|TRBJ2-1|-|-
CASSLGHEQFF
TGTGCCAGCAGCTTGGGGCATGAGCAGTTCTTC
>TRBV10-1|TRBJ1-5|-|-
CASSFQPQHF
TGCGCCAGCAGCTTTCAGCCCCAGCATTTT
>TRBV6-7|TRBJ1-5|TRBD1|few
CASSYYTGGSSNQPQHF
TGTGCCAGCAGTTACTATACAGGGGGTAGCTCCAATCAGCCCCAGCATTTT
>TRBV3-1/TRBV3-2|TRBJ2-5|-|-
CASSQMAQETQYF
TGTGCCAGCAGCCAAATGGCTCAAGAGACCCAGTACTTC
>TRBV7-2|TRBJ2-3|-|once
CASSLDITDTQYF
TGTGCCAGCAGCTTAGACATCACAGATACGCAGTATTTT
>TRBV4-1|TRBJ1-2|-|-
CASSQGGHDGYTF
TGCGCCAGCAGCCAAGGGGGGCACGATGGCTACACCTTC
>TRBV5-1|TRBJ2-1|TRBD1|-
CASSEDRGNEQFF
TGCGCCAGCAGCGAAGACAGGGGTAATGAGCAGTTCTTC
>TRBV6-5|TRBJ1-1|-|-
CASSYSWGGNTEAFF
TGTGCCAGCAGTTACTCGTGGGGGGGGAACACTGAAGCTTTCTTT
>TRBV7-9|TRBJ2-6|-|-
CASSPRQGRALSGANVLTF
TGTGCCAGCAGCCCTCGACAGGGGAGGGCCCTCTCTGGGGCCAACGTCCTGACTTTC
>TRBV4-1|TRBJ2-1|-|-
CASSQDLNSNEQFF
TGCGCCAGCAGCCAAGATCTGAACAGTAATGAGCAGTTCTTC
>TRBV7-9|TRBJ2-1|TRBD2|once
CASSATSGRWDEQFF
TGTGCCAGCAGCGCGACTAGCGGGAGATGGGATGAGCAGTTCTTC
>TRBV29-1|TRBJ2-5|-|-
CSTEGGGYRGETQYF
TGCAGCACAGAGGGAGGGGGATACCGGGGCGAGACCCAGTACTTC